These T cell receptor beta chains were read from a single sample in a study of cytomegalovirus exposure and HLA in healthy donors. The assay was immunoSEQ multiplex PCR, and TCRdb's table has in-frame clones only and misses some. The data show about 100,000 clones, 84% seen once. Sequencing was performed on PBMCs. The receptors come from a woman younger than 30 in good health and CMV-seronegative. CDR3s include the opening cysteine and the closing phenylalanine or tryptophan. The D gene is left open where the match is weak. The listing skips clone size in some rows; elsewhere it reads once, few, many or a size class.

d_call	clone_size	v_call	j_call	cdr3_nt	cdr3_aa
TRBD1	few	TRBV19	TRBJ2-6	TGTGCCAGTAGTATAACCGGCAGGGGGTTAGGTAACGTCCTGACTTTC	CASSITGRGLGNVLTF
NA	NA	TRBV7-3	TRBJ2-5	TGTGCCAGCAGCAGGCAGGGACAAGAGACCCAGTACTTC	CASSRQGQETQYF
TRBD1	NA	TRBV6-6	TRBJ1-2	TGTGCCAGCAGTTCCCCCAGACAGGGGTTCTATGGCTACACCTTC	CASSSPRQGFYGYTF
TRBD1	few	TRBV19	TRBJ1-2	TGTGCCAGTAGTCCCGCGCTCAGGGGGCGCAGGACGGGAGGCTACACCTTC	CASSPALRGRRTGGYTF
NA	NA	TRBV21-1	TRBJ2-7	TGTGCCAGCAGGGGACGACGGGAGGGCCTCCTACGGTACTTC	CASRGRREGLLRYF
TRBD1	NA	TRBV27	TRBJ2-7	TGTGCCAGCAGTCCCAACAGGGGTTCCGAGCAGTACTTC	CASSPNRGSEQYF
NA	few	TRBV7-9	TRBJ1-4	TGTGCCGTAGGAGGGGTCGGGGATGAAAAACTGTTTTTT	CAVGGVGDEKLFF
NA	NA	TRBV29-1	TRBJ2-5	TGCAGCGTTAGGGGGAAGTTTGAAGAGACCCAGTACTTC	CSVRGKFEETQYF
NA	NA	TRBV7-9	TRBJ1-3	TGTGCCAGCAGCACGCACGTGGGGACTTATTCTCCCCCTGGAAACACCATATATTTT	CASSTHVGTYSPPGNTIYF
TRBD2	NA	TRBV7-8	TRBJ2-7	TGTGCCAGCAGCTTCTACAATTGGGGGGGGTCCTACGAGCAGTACTTC	CASSFYNWGGSYEQYF
NA	NA	TRBV13	TRBJ2-2	TGTGCCAGCAGCTTAAAGCGGACGTCCTGGACCGGGGAGCTGTTTTTT	CASSLKRTSWTGELFF
TRBD1	NA	TRBV6-6	TRBJ1-5	TGTGCCAGCAGTTACGGCAGGGGGCTAAAGGATCAGCCCCAGCATTTT	CASSYGRGLKDQPQHF
NA	NA	TRBV7-9	TRBJ2-2	TGTGCCAGCAGCTTAGGTGGCCAGGGGAACACCGGGGAGCTGTTTTTT	CASSLGGQGNTGELFF
NA	NA	TRBV11-2	TRBJ1-2	TGTGCCAGCAGCCCATTGAGGGGGTCCTATTATGGCTACACCTTC	CASSPLRGSYYGYTF
NA	NA	TRBV5-5	TRBJ2-5	TGTGCCAGCAGCTTGACAGCTCAACCTACCCAGTACTTC	CASSLTAQPTQYF
NA	NA	TRBV10-3	TRBJ1-1	TGTGCCATCAGTGAGGGGGCGGGGGGCTGGGTGTCGTACACTGAAGCTTTCTTT	CAISEGAGGWVSYTEAFF
TRBD1	NA	TRBV28	TRBJ1-5	TGTGCCAGCAGCCGAAAGCTGCAGGGGGAACAGCCCCAGCATTTT	CASSRKLQGEQPQHF
NA	NA	TRBV21-1	TRBJ2-1	TGTGCCAGCAGCAAAGAGGGCGGGGGGCGGAATGAGCAGTTCTTC	CASSKEGGGRNEQFF
TRBD1	NA	TRBV28	TRBJ1-1	TGTGCCAGCAGTTTAATAGATTCCCGACTCGGGACAGGGGACGCTGAAGCTTTCTTT	CASSLIDSRLGTGDAEAFF
NA	NA	TRBV7-2	TRBJ1-6	TGTGCCAGCAGCTTTTTACACAGCTCCTATAATTCACCCCTCCACTTT	CASSFLHSSYNSPLHF
NA	NA	TRBV7-9	TRBJ2-6	TGTGCCAGCAGCTTAACCAGGGCTGGGGCCAACGTCCTGACTTTC	CASSLTRAGANVLTF
NA	NA	TRBV5-1	TRBJ2-7	TGCGCCAGCAGCTTGGAACCTACCTACGAGCAGTACTTC	CASSLEPTYEQYF
TRBD2	NA	TRBV7-9	TRBJ2-1	TGTGCCAGCAGTCACACTAGCGGCGGTGAGCAGTTCTTC	CASSHTSGGEQFF
NA	NA	TRBV10-3	TRBJ2-7	TGTGCCAGCAGGGGCACCTCCTACGAGCAGTACTTC	CASRGTSYEQYF
TRBD1	NA	TRBV28	TRBJ2-5	TGTGCCAGCAGTTTACCGACAGGGGGCAGGGAGACCCAGTACTTC	CASSLPTGGRETQYF
NA	NA	TRBV9	TRBJ1-1	TGTGCCAGCAGCGTAGACAGGTCCACTGAAGCTTTCTTT	CASSVDRSTEAFF
TRBD1	NA	TRBV7-2	TRBJ2-1	TGTGCCAGCAGCGTCAACAGGGGTTCAGGCGTATTGTTCTTC	CASSVNRGSGVLFF
TRBD1	NA	TRBV6-5	TRBJ2-7	TGTGCCAGCAGTCCGGGACAGGGGAACGAGCAGTACTTC	CASSPGQGNEQYF
TRBD1	NA	TRBV12-5	TRBJ2-2	TGTGCTAGTGGTCCTCCCCCGGGACAGGCCACCGGGGAGCTGTTTTTT	CASGPPPGQATGELFF
TRBD2	once	TRBV7-8	TRBJ2-1	TGTGCCAGCAGCGGGGGGGGTCCCTACAATGAGCAGTTCTTC	CASSGGGPYNEQFF
TRBD1	once	TRBV28	TRBJ1-1	TGTGCCAGCAGTCAGCAGGGGGCGTGGGGGGAAAACACTGAAGCTTTCTTT	CASSQQGAWGENTEAFF
TRBD1	NA	TRBV11-2	TRBJ1-1	TGTGCCAGCAGCCTGGGGGCACGACAGGGGTCTGAAGCTTTCTTT	CASSLGARQGSEAFF
TRBD2	NA	TRBV30	TRBJ2-3	TGTGCCTGGTCGCGTGCTCTAGCGGGGGGGGGAGATACGCAGTATTTT	CAWSRALAGGGDTQYF
NA	NA	TRBV4-3	TRBJ2-7	TGCGCCAGCAGCCCCCAGCGGTGGTCCTACGAGCAGTACTTC	CASSPQRWSYEQYF
TRBD1	NA	TRBV6-4	TRBJ1-6	TGTGCCAGCAGAAAGGGGACAGAGGGATCACCCCTCCACTTT	CASRKGTEGSPLHF
NA	NA	TRBV28	TRBJ1-3	TGTGCCAGTTCGGACAGCTTCTCTGGAAACACCATATATTTT	CASSDSFSGNTIYF
TRBD2	NA	TRBV27	TRBJ2-1	TGTGCCAGCAGTTTAACTAGCGGGGGGTACTCCTACAATGAGCAGTTCTTC	CASSLTSGGYSYNEQFF
NA	few	TRBV6-1	TRBJ1-2	TGTGCCACCAGGGGCAGTCCTGGCTACACCTTC	CATRGSPGYTF
TRBD1	NA	TRBV5-4	TRBJ2-2	TGTGCCAGCAGCTTTAGACAGGGGCGGCTCGGGGAGCTGTTTTTT	CASSFRQGRLGELFF
TRBD1	NA	TRBV7-2	TRBJ1-2	TGTGCCAGCAGCTTTGACAGGGGGCGGCTCGGCTACACCTTC	CASSFDRGRLGYTF
NA	once	TRBV5-4	TRBJ1-4	TGTGCCAGCAGATCCGACAGGTCGACTAATGAAAAACTGTTTTTT	CASRSDRSTNEKLFF
NA	NA	TRBV30	TRBJ2-7	TGTGCCTGGAGTGTACAGTACGAGCAGTACTTC	CAWSVQYEQYF
NA	NA	TRBV7-2	TRBJ2-1	TGTGCCAGCAGCGTTAGCGGTACCTACAATGAGCAGTTCTTC	CASSVSGTYNEQFF
TRBD1	NA	TRBV7-9	TRBJ2-3	TGTGCCAGCAGCAACCAGGACAGGGACGGCACAGATACGCAGTATTTT	CASSNQDRDGTDTQYF
NA	NA	TRBV10-2	TRBJ2-7	TGCGCCAGCAGTGAGTCGGACCTCGGAGGGACTGGCGAGCAGTACTTC	CASSESDLGGTGEQYF
TRBD1	NA	TRBV18	TRBJ1-1	TGTGCCAGCTCACTGGACAGGGGGGGTGCTGAAGCTTTCTTT	CASSLDRGGAEAFF
NA	NA	TRBV7-9	TRBJ1-5	TGTGCCAGCAGCCCTCTCGGTAGCAATCAGCCCCAGCATTTT	CASSPLGSNQPQHF
TRBD2	NA	TRBV7-9	TRBJ2-7	TGTGCCAGCAGCTTAGTGGTAGCGGGGTCCTACGAGCAGTACTTC	CASSLVVAGSYEQYF
TRBD1	NA	TRBV18	TRBJ2-2	TGTGCCAGCTCACCACTCGGGACAGGGAACACCGGGGAGCTGTTTTTT	CASSPLGTGNTGELFF
TRBD2	NA	TRBV7-9	TRBJ2-1	TGTGCCAGCAGCTTAAGCCCAGCGGGGTCCTACAATGAGCAGTTCTTC	CASSLSPAGSYNEQFF
NA	NA	TRBV7-2	TRBJ1-3	TGTGCCAGCAGCTTAGAGACAGCAGCTGGAAACACCATATATTTT	CASSLETAAGNTIYF
TRBD2	NA	TRBV27	TRBJ2-1	TGTGCCAGCAGTTTCCTCGGGACTAGCGGGAGGGGTGAGCAGTTCTTC	CASSFLGTSGRGEQFF
TRBD1	NA	TRBV29-1	TRBJ2-3	TGCAGCGTAGCCGGACAGGAAGGCACAGATACGCAGTATTTT	CSVAGQEGTDTQYF
TRBD2	NA	TRBV7-2	TRBJ2-7	TGTGCCAGCAGCTTAGAGGCGGGGGAAGGCTACGAGCAGTACTTC	CASSLEAGEGYEQYF
NA	few	TRBV5-6	TRBJ2-1	TGTGCCAGCGAAGTGACGGGAAATGAGCAGTTCTTC	CASEVTGNEQFF